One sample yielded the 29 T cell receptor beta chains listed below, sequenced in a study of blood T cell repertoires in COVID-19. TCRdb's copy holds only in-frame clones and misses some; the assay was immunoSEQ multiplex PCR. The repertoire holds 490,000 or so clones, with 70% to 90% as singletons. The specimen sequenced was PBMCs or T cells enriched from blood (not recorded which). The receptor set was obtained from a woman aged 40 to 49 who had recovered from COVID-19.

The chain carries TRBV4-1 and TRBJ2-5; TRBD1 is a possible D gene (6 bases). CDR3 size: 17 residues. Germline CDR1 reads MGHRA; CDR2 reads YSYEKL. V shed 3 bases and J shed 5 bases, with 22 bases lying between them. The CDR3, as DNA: TGCGCCAGCAGCCACCCCGTCACCGGGACAAAAAGGGAGACCCAGTACTTC. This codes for CASSHPVTGTKRETQYF.

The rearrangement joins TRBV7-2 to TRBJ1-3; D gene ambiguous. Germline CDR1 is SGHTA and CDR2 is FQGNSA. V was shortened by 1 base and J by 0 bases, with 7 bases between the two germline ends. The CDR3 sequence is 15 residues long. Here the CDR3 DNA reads TGTGCCAGCAGCTTAGGAGCGAGCTCTGGAAACACCATATATTTT. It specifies CASSLGASSGNTIYF.

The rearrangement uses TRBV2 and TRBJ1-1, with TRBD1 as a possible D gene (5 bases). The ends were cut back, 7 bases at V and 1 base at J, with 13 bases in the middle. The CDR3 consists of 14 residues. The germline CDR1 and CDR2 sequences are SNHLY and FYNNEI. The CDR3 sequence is CASKGEQENTEAFF. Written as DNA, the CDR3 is TGTGCCAGCAAAGGGGAACAGGAGAACACTGAAGCTTTCTTT. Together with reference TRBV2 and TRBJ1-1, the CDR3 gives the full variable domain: EPEVTQTPSHQVTQMGQEVILRCVPISNHLYFYWYRQILGQKVEFLVSFYNNEISEKSEIFDDQFSVERPDGSNFTLKIRSTKLEDSAMYFCASKGEQENTEAFFGQGTRLTVV.

In nucleotides, the CDR3 is TGTGCCAGCAGCTCCTGGGACAGGGCCTCCTACGAGCAGTACTTC. Encoded protein: CASSSWDRASYEQYF. This chain connects TRBV11-2 to TRBJ2-7; 9 bases align to TRBD1. The CDR3 loop spans 15 amino acids. From germline, CDR1 is SGHAT and CDR2 FQNNGV. After removal of 4 bases from V and 0 bases from J, the junction contained 4 bases not matched to a gene.

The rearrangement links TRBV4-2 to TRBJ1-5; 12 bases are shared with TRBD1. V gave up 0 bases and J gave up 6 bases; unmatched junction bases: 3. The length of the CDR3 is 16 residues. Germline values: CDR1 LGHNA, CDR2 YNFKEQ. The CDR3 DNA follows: TGTGCCAGCAGCCAAGAGGGACAGGGGGCGAGTCAGCCCCAGCATTTT. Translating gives CASSQEGQGASQPQHF.

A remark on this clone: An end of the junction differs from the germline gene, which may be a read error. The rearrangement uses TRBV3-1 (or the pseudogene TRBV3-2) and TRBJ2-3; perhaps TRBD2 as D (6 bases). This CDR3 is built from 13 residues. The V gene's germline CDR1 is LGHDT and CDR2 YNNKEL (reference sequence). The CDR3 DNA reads TGTGCCAGCAACCAAAGGGGAGGAGATACGCAGTATTTT. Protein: CASNQRGGDTQYF.

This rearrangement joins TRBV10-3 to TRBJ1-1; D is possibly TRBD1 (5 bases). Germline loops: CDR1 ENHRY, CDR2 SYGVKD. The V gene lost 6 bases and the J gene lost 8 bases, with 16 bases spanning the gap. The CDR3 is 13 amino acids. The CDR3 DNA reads TGTGCCATCAGAGGGACTGCCGGGGGGGAAGCTTTCTTT. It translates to CAIRGTAGGEAFF.

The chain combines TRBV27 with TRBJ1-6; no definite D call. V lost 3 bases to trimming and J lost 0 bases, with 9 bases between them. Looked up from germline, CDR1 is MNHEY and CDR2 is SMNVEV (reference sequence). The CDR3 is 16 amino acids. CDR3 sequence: CASSLLGSSYNSPLHF. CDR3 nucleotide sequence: TGTGCCAGCAGTTTGTTGGGGAGCTCCTATAATTCACCCCTCCACTTT.

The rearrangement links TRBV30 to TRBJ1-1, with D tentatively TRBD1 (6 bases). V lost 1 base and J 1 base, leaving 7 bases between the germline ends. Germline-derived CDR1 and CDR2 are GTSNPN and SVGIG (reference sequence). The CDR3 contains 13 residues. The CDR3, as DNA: TGTGCCTGGAGTGGGGGGCAGAACACTGAAGCTTTCTTT. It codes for CAWSGGQNTEAFF.

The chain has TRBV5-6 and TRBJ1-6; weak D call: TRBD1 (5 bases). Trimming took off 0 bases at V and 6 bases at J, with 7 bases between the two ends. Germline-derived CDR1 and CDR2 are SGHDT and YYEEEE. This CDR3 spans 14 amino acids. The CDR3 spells CASSLGQFNSPLHF. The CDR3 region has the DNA TGTGCCAGCAGCTTGGGACAGTTTAATTCACCCCTCCACTTT.

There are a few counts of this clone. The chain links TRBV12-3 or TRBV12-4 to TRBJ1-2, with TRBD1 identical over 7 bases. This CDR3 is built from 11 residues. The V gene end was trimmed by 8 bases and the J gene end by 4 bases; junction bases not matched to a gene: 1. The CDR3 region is CASGTVYGYTF. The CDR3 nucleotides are TGTGCCAGCGGGACAGTCTATGGCTACACCTTC.

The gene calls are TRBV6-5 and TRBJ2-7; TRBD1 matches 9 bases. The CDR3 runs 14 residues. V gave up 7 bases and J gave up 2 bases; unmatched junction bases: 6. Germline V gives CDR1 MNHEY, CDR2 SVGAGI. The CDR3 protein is CASKTGTGPYEQYF. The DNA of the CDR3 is TGTGCCAGCAAAACCGGGACAGGGCCCTACGAGCAGTACTTC.

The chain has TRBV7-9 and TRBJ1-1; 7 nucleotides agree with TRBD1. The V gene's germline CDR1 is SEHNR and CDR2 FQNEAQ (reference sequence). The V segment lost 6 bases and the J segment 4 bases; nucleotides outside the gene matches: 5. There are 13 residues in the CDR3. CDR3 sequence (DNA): TGTGCCAGCAGTACAGCAGGGGGCACTGAAGCTTTCTTT. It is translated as CASSTAGGTEAFF.

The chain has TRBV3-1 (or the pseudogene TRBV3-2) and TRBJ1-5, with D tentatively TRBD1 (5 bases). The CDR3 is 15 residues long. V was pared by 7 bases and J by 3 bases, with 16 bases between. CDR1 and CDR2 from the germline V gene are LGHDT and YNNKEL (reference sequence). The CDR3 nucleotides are TGTGCCAGCATCTTCACCGGGACTTCCAATCAGCCCCAGCATTTT. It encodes CASIFTGTSNQPQHF.

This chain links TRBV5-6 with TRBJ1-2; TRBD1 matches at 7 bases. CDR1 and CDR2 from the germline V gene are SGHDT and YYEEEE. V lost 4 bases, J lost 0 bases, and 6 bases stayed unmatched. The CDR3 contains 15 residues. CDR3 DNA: TGTGCCAGCAGCCCGACAGGGACCGCTAACTATGGCTACACCTTC. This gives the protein CASSPTGTANYGYTF. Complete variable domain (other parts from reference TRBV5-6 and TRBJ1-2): DAGVTQSPTHLIKTRGQQVTLRCSPKSGHDTVSWYQQALGQGPQFIFQYYEEEERQRGNFPDRFSGHQFPNYSSELNVNALLLGDSALYLCASSPTGTANYGYTFGSGTRLTVV.

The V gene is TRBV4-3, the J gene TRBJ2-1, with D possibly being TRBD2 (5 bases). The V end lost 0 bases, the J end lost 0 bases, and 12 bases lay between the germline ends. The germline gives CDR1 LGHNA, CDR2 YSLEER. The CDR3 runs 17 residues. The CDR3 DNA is TGCGCCAGCAGCCAAGATGCGCGGGTCGACTCCTACAATGAGCAGTTCTTC. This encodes CASSQDARVDSYNEQFF.

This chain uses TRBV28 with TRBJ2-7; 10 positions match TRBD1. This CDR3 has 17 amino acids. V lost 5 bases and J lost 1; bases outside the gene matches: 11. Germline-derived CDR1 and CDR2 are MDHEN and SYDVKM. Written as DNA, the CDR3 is TGTGCCAGCAGTCCCCTTTTCATGGACAGGGGGTCCTACGAGCAGTACTTC. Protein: CASSPLFMDRGSYEQYF. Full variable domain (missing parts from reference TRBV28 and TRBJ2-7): DVKVTQSSRYLVKRTGEKVFLECVQDMDHENMFWYRQDPGLGLRLIYFSYDVKMKEKGDIPEGYSVSREKKERFSLILESASTNQTSMYLCASSPLFMDRGSYEQYFGPGTRLTVT.

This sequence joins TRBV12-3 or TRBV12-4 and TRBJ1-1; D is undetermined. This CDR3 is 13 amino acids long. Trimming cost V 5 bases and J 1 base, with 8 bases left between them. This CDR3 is CASSPPGNTEAFF. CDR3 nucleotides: TGTGCCAGCAGTCCGCCAGGGAACACTGAAGCTTTCTTT.

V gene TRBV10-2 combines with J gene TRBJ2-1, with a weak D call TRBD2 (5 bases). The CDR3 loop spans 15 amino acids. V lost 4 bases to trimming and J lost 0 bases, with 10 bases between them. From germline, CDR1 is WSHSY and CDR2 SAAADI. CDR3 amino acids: CASSVEGPSYNEQFF. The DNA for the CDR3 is TGCGCCAGCAGTGTTGAGGGCCCCTCCTACAATGAGCAGTTCTTC.

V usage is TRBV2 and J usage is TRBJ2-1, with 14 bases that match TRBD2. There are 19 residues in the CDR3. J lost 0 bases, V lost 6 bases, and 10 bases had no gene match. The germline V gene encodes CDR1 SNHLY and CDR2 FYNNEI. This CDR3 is CASRAGTSGRVSSYNEQFF. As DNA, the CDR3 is TGTGCCAGCAGAGCCGGGACTAGCGGGAGAGTCAGCTCCTACAATGAGCAGTTCTTC.

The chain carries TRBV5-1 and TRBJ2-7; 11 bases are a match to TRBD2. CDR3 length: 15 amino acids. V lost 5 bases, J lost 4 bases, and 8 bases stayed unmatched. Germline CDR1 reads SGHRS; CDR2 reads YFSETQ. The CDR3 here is CASRLNRLAGYEQYF. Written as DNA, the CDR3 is TGCGCCAGCAGGTTAAACCGACTAGCGGGATACGAGCAGTACTTC.

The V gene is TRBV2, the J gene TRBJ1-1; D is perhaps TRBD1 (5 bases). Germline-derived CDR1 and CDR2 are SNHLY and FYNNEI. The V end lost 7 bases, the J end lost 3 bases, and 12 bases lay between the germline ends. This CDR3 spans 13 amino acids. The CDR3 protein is CASTGTRDTEAFF. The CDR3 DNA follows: TGTGCCAGCACCGGGACTCGAGACACTGAAGCTTTCTTT.

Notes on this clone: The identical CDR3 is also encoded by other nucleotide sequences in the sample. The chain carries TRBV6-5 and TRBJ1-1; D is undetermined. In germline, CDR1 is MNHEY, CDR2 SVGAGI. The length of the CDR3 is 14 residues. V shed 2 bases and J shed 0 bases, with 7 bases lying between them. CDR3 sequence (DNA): TGTGCCAGCAGTTACGAGGGATTGAACACTGAAGCTTTCTTT. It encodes CASSYEGLNTEAFF.

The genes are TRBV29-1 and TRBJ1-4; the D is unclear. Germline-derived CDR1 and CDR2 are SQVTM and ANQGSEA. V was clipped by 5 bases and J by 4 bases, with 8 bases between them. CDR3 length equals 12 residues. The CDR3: CSVSRGNEKLFF. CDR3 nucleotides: TGCAGCGTTAGTCGGGGTAATGAAAAACTGTTTTTT.

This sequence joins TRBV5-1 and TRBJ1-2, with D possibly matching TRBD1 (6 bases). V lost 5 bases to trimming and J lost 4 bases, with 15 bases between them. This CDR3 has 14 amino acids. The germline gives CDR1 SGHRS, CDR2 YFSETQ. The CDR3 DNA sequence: TGCGCCAGCAGTTTGACAGGTCAAGCCTATGGCTACACCTTC. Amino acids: CASSLTGQAYGYTF.

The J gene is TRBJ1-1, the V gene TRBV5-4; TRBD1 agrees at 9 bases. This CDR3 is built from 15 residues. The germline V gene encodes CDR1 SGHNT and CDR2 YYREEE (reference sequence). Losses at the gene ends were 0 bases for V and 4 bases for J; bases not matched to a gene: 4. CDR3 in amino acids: CASSLAGQGGTEAFF. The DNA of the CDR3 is TGTGCCAGCAGCTTGGCGGGACAGGGAGGCACTGAAGCTTTCTTT. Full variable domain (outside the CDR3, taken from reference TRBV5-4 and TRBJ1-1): ETGVTQSPTHLIKTRGQQVTLRCSSQSGHNTVSWYQQALGQGPQFIFQYYREEENGRGNFPPRFSGLQFPNYSSELNVNALELDDSALYLCASSLAGQGGTEAFFGQGTRLTVV.

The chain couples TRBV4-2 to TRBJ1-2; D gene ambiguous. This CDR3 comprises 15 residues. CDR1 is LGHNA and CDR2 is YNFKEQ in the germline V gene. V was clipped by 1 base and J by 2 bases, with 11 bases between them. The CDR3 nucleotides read TGTGCCAGCAGCCAAGTTAAGAACGGGAACTATGGCTACACCTTC. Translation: CASSQVKNGNYGYTF.

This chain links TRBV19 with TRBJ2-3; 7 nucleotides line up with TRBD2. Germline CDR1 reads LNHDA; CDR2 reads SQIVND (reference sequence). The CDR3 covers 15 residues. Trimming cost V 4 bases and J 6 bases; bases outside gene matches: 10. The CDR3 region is CASSTRGGSMDTQYF. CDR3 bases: TGTGCCAGTAGTACCCGTGGCGGGAGTATGGATACGCAGTATTTT.

The CDR3 here is CAISEPGWGLSSLNTEAFF. The CDR3 nucleotides read TGTGCCATCAGTGAGCCGGGGTGGGGGCTCTCCTCTCTGAACACTGAAGCTTTCTTT. This sequence joins TRBV10-3 and TRBJ1-1; tentatively, D is TRBD1 (6 bases). CDR1 and CDR2 from the germline V gene are ENHRY and SYGVKD. This CDR3 region has 19 residues. Trimming took off 2 bases at V and 0 bases at J, with 22 bases between the two ends.